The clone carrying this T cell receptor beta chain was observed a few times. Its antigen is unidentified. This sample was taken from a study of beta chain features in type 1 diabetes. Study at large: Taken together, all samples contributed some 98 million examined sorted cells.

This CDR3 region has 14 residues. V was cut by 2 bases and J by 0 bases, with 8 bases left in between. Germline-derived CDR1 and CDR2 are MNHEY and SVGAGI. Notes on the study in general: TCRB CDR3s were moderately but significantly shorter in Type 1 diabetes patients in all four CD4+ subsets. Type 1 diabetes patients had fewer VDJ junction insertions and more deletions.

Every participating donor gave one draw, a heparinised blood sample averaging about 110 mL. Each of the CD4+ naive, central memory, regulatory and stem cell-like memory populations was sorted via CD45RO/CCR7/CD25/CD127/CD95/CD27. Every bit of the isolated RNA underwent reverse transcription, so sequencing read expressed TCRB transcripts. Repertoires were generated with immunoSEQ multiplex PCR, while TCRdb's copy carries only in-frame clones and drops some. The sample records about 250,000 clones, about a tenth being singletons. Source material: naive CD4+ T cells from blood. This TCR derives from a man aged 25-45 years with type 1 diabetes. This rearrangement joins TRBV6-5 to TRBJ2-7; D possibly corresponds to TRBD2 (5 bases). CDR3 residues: CASSYGSLSYEQYF. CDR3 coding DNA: TGTGCCAGCAGTTACGGGAGTCTCTCCTACGAGCAGTACTTC.